Listed below are T cell receptor beta chains from one sample, sequenced in a study of cytomegalovirus exposure and HLA in healthy donors. Assay used: immunoSEQ multiplex PCR; TCRdb lists only in-frame clones, some missing. The sample carries 70,000 to 95,000 clones, around three quarters recorded once. Sequencing was done on a sample of PBMCs. The source of these receptors is a man aged 25 to 40 in good health and CMV-seropositive. Each CDR3 is given with its conserved first and last residue.

j_call	v_call	cdr3_length	cdr3_aa
TRBJ2-2	TRBV14	16	CASSQARTGFTGELFF
TRBJ2-1	TRBV7-9	13	CASSLQSGNEQFF
TRBJ2-1	TRBV6-5	15	CASRTTGGVVDEQFF
TRBJ2-1	TRBV7-3	13	CASSQVAGNEQFF
TRBJ1-2	TRBV6-5	15	CASSGDRGRIGGYTF
TRBJ2-3	TRBV7-2	18	CASSLTSGHIKRGDTQYF
TRBJ1-2	TRBV29-1	11	CSVSSSYGYTF
TRBJ1-1	TRBV7-9	14	CASSLVPGGTEAFF
TRBJ2-7	TRBV5-1	15	CASSLAGQGPYEQYF
TRBJ2-7	TRBV7-2	12	CASSSPRLEQYF
TRBJ1-5	TRBV28	15	CASSLSGQGGQPQHF
TRBJ2-7	TRBV7-2	14	CASSLAQGGHEQYF
TRBJ1-2	TRBV30	12	CAENRASYGYTF
TRBJ1-5	TRBV7-9	17	CASSLALRDSHNQPQHF
TRBJ2-7	TRBV7-9	15	CASSLAGGPLGEQYF
TRBJ2-5	TRBV29-1	13	CSVVDRGPADQYF
TRBJ2-1	TRBV4-1	16	CASSQDPPGLYNEQFF
TRBJ2-1	TRBV19	15	CASSTVMGTYNEQFF
TRBJ2-3	TRBV6-5	14	CASMRLAGTDTQYF
TRBJ1-1	TRBV5-8	16	CASSLWTGGVNTEAFF
TRBJ1-2	TRBV5-1	15	CASSLDGHPNYGYTF
TRBJ2-1	TRBV4-1	16	CASSQDTSGGYNEQFF
TRBJ2-4	TRBV28	16	CASSSSEGRAKNIQYF
TRBJ1-3	TRBV19	14	CASSKTGTGNTIYF
TRBJ1-1	TRBV7-3	14	CASSFRDANTEAFF
TRBJ1-5	TRBV30	14	CAWSRGQGVQPQHF
TRBJ1-5	TRBV28	14	CASSRTGGSQPQHF
TRBJ2-2	TRBV5-1	16	CASSLAASGGTGELFF
TRBJ1-1	TRBV5-1	14	CASSPSYQELEAFF
TRBJ1-1	TRBV7-9	12	CASSPAVVGAFF
TRBJ2-6	TRBV4-1	12	CASSQDDIVLTF
TRBJ1-2	TRBV23-1	14	CASSQGQGDVGYTF
TRBJ2-5	TRBV2	17	CASSESPGGTSTETQYF
TRBJ2-5	TRBV6-1	15	CASSELAGDVGTQYF
TRBJ2-1	TRBV28	15	CASSPGQGISNEQFF
TRBJ2-7	TRBV7-8	15	CASSPMPGGWYEQYF
TRBJ2-3	TRBV20-1	9	CSAAEGQYF
TRBJ2-7	TRBV4-2	15	CASSQSGLTTYEQYF